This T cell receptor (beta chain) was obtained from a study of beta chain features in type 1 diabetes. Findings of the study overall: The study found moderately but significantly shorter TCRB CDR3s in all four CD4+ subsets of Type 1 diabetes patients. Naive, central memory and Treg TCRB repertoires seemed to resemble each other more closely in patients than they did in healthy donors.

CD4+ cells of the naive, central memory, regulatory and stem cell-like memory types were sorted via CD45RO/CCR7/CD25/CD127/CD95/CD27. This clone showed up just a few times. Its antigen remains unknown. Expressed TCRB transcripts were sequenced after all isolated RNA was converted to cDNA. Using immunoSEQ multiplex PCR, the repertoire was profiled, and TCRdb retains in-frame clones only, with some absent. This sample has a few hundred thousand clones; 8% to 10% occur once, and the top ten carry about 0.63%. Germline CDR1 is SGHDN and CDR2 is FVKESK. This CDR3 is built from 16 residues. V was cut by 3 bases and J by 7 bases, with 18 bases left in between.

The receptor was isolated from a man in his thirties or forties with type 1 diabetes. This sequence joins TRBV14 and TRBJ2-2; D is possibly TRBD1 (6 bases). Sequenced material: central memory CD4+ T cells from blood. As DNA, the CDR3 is TGTGCCAGCAGCCATCCCGATCTCTGGGGGCGCGGGGAGCTGTTTTTT. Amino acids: CASSHPDLWGRGELFF.